A single sample is the source of the 19 T cell receptor beta chains below, sequenced in a study of shared clonotypes between healthy human individuals. Libraries were prepared by immunoSEQ multiplex PCR; TCRdb keeps only in-frame clonotypes and omits some of them. Of millions of clones in the sample, 90% to 95% were seen once. The sequencing sample was made of naive CD4+ T cells sorted from blood. As to subset: CD45RA+ positively selected. The receptors here all came from a man between 18 and 29 years old in good health.

CDR3 bases: TGTGCCAGCAGCCGCCGGGACTCAATCTTGAACACTGAAGCTTTCTTT. Amino acids: CASSRRDSILNTEAFF. J is TRBJ1-1 and V is TRBV7-8; the D gene is possibly TRBD1 (5 bases). From germline, CDR1 is SGHVS and CDR2 FQNEAQ. This CDR3 spans 16 amino acids. Trimming stripped 5 bases from V and 0 bases from J, with 16 bases between. Drawing the rest from reference TRBV7-8 and TRBJ1-1, the complete variable domain is GAGVSQSPRYKVAKRGQDVALRCDPISGHVSLFWYQQALGQGPEFLTYFQNEAQLDKSGLPSDRFFAERPEGSVSTLKIQRTQQEDSAVYLCASSRRDSILNTEAFFGQGTRLTVV.

This rearrangement joins TRBV2 to TRBJ2-5, with TRBD2 matching 7 bases. The CDR3 has 15 residues. The junction had 16 bases not matched to a gene; V was cut back by 8 bases and J by 7 bases. CDR1 SNHLY and CDR2 FYNNEI come from the germline V gene. The CDR3 reads CASGGVVASHWTQYF. The CDR3, as DNA: TGTGCCAGCGGGGGGGTTGTTGCCTCCCATTGGACCCAGTACTTC.

The chain combines TRBV27 with TRBJ2-3; 11 bases agree with TRBD2. CDR1 and CDR2 from the germline V gene are MNHEY and SMNVEV (reference sequence). V shed 3 bases and J 4 bases; nucleotides not matched to a gene: 6. This CDR3 has 16 amino acids. The CDR3 is CASSFSTSGGSDTQYF. CDR3 nucleotides: TGTGCCAGCAGTTTTAGTACTAGCGGGGGATCAGATACGCAGTATTTT.

The rearrangement uses TRBV6-5 and TRBJ1-5; D gene ambiguous. Trimming took 5 bases from V and 4 from J, leaving 9 bases between them. Germline values: CDR1 MNHEY, CDR2 SVGAGI. The CDR3 totals 13 residues. As DNA, the CDR3 is TGTGCCAGCAGTCGTAATCCTAATCAGCCCCAGCATTTT. It yields the protein CASSRNPNQPQHF.

The rearrangement joins TRBV5-1 to TRBJ1-4, with D uncertain. Germline values: CDR1 SGHRS, CDR2 YFSETQ. V lost 2 bases and J lost 0, with 8 bases in between. CDR3 size: 15 residues. The DNA of the CDR3 is TGCGCCAGCAGCTTCCTCAGTACAACTAATGAAAAACTGTTTTTT. Protein product: CASSFLSTTNEKLFF.

In the case of this clone: The sample holds other DNA sequences that translate to the same CDR3. V and J are TRBV5-1 and TRBJ2-5; 8 nucleotides match TRBD1. CDR1 is SGHRS and CDR2 is YFSETQ in the germline V gene. The CDR3 covers 14 residues. Trimming at V came to 4 bases and at J to 2 bases, leaving 4 bases not matched to a gene. The CDR3 region has the DNA TGCGCCAGCAGCCCAAGGACAGGGCAAGAGACCCAGTACTTC. It specifies CASSPRTGQETQYF.

The chain links TRBV5-1 to TRBJ2-2; D is perhaps TRBD1 (6 bases). Germline lookup yields CDR1 SGHRS and CDR2 YFSETQ. This CDR3 has 15 amino acids. V lost 4 bases, J lost 2 bases, and 12 bases lay in between. CDR3 sequence: CASSAARGNTGELFF. The CDR3 DNA reads TGCGCCAGCAGCGCGGCCAGGGGAAACACCGGGGAGCTGTTTTTT.

The chain is built from TRBV4-1 and TRBJ2-7; 13 bases line up with TRBD2. Germline values: CDR1 MGHRA, CDR2 YSYEKL. V shed 4 bases and J 6 bases; nucleotides not matched to a gene: 9. The CDR3 consists of 16 residues. CDR3 coding DNA: TGCGCCAGCAGCCTAAGGGGGACTAGCGGGACTATCGAGCAGTACTTC. The encoded protein is CASSLRGTSGTIEQYF.

The J gene is TRBJ2-5, the V gene TRBV6-6, with D possibly being TRBD1 (5 bases). This CDR3 region has 16 residues. Germline CDR1 and CDR2: MNHNY and SVGAGI (reference sequence). V lost 0 bases to trimming and J lost 5 bases, with 16 bases between them. The CDR3 nucleotides read TGTGCCAGCAGTTACTCGAAAGGCGTTCAGGGCGAGACCCAGTACTTC. It translates to CASSYSKGVQGETQYF.

The V gene is TRBV7-2, the J gene TRBJ2-7, with TRBD2 matching 14 bases. CDR1 is SGHTA, CDR2 FQGNSA, per germline. V was pared by 4 bases and J by 6 bases, with 5 bases of the junction left unmatched. The CDR3 consists of 15 residues. As DNA, the CDR3 is TGTGCCAGCAGCTCTGGACTAGCGGGAGGAGGCGAGCAGTACTTC. Amino acid sequence: CASSSGLAGGGEQYF. The variable domain in full, completed from reference TRBV7-2 and TRBJ2-7, reads GAGVSQSPSNKVTEKGKDVELRCDPISGHTALYWYRQSLGQGLEFLIYFQGNSAPDKSGLPSDRFSAERTGGSVSTLTIQRTQQEDSAVYLCASSSGLAGGGEQYFGPGTRLTVT.

This sequence joins TRBV23-1 and TRBJ2-7, with a weak D call TRBD1 (7 bases). TRBV23-1 counts as an open reading frame of uncertain function. The V and J ends lost 4 bases and 4 bases respectively, with 14 bases between them. This CDR3 has 14 residues. The CDR3 region is CASSRRDRKYEQYF. CDR3 coding DNA: TGCGCCAGCAGTCGGAGGGACAGAAAGTACGAGCAGTACTTC.

The V gene is TRBV5-1, the J gene TRBJ2-2; D gene unclear. With 1 base removed from V and 6 bases from J, the gap between germline ends came to 13 bases. CDR1 and CDR2 from the germline V gene are SGHRS and YFSETQ. CDR3 length: 15 residues. CDR3 sequence reads: CASSLRPGGAGELFF. As DNA, the CDR3 is TGCGCCAGCAGCTTGAGGCCGGGTGGGGCCGGGGAGCTGTTTTTT.

The chain links TRBV5-1 to TRBJ2-7; possible D gene TRBD1, 5 bases. Germline CDR1 reads SGHRS; CDR2 reads YFSETQ. V was pared by 0 bases and J by 9 bases, with 16 bases between. This CDR3 spans 14 amino acids. The CDR3 bases are TGCGCCAGCAGCTTGGACAGGCCGGATATTGGGCAGTACTTC. Its protein is CASSLDRPDIGQYF.

V and J are TRBV11-2 and TRBJ2-4, with TRBD1 matching over 8 bases. The junction had 5 bases not matched to a gene; V was cut back by 6 bases and J by 7 bases. CDR1 and CDR2 (germline): SGHAT, FQNNGV. The CDR3 has 13 residues. Here the CDR3 reads CASRQDRENIQYF. In DNA, the CDR3 is TGTGCCAGCAGGCAGGACAGGGAGAACATTCAGTACTTC.

This chain connects TRBV6-1 to TRBJ1-5; TRBD1 matches 7 bases. The length of the CDR3 is 14 residues. V dropped 10 bases and J dropped 2; count of bases not matched to a gene: 8. Germline assignment: CDR1 MNHNS and CDR2 SASEGT. CDR3 DNA sequence: TGTGCCACGTCACAGGGGATTGGCAATCAGCCCCAGCATTTT. Translated: CATSQGIGNQPQHF.

V usage is TRBV10-3 and J usage is TRBJ1-2; no firm D call. The CDR3 length is 12 residues. V was cut by 2 bases and J by 8 bases, with 9 bases left in between. The V gene's germline CDR1 is ENHRY and CDR2 SYGVKD. The CDR3, as DNA: TGTGCCATCAGTGAGGGAGGGATCGGCTACACCTTC. It specifies CAISEGGIGYTF.

CDR3 sequence reads: CARQGYTGELFF. DNA for the CDR3: TGTGCCAGACAGGGCTACACCGGGGAGCTGTTTTTT. The V and J genes are TRBV21-1 and TRBJ2-2; TRBD1, the table's D call, lacks a check against the DNA. TRBV21-1 is a pseudogene segment. This CDR3 spans 12 amino acids.

The V gene is TRBV19, the J gene TRBJ2-5, with D hard to call. The CDR3 covers 11 residues. Trimming shortened V by 8 bases and J by 3 bases, and 7 bases separated the two germline ends. In germline, CDR1 is LNHDA, CDR2 SQIVND (reference sequence). CDR3 sequence reads: CASLGKETQYF. The CDR3 coding sequence is TGTGCCAGTCTTGGGAAAGAGACCCAGTACTTC.

The V gene is TRBV30, the J gene TRBJ1-2; D is undetermined. Germline assignment: CDR1 GTSNPN and CDR2 SVGIG (reference sequence). The CDR3 runs to 14 residues. V was shortened by 0 bases and J by 0 bases, with 8 bases between the two germline ends. The CDR3 reads CAWSVQKANYGYTF. The CDR3 DNA follows: TGTGCCTGGAGTGTACAGAAAGCTAACTATGGCTACACCTTC. The variable domain in full, completed from reference TRBV30 and TRBJ1-2, reads SQTIHQWPATLVQPVGSPLSLECTVEGTSNPNLYWYRQAAGRGLQLLFYSVGIGQISSEVPQNLSASRPQDRQFILSSKKLLLSDSGFYLCAWSVQKANYGYTFGSGTRLTVV.